This T cell receptor (beta chain) was observed in a study of shared clonotypes between healthy human individuals. At the level of the study: The study used three CD4 naive, three CD4 memory, two CD8 naive and one CD8 memory plate per donor. Findings of the study overall: Memory subsets generally showed lower estimated richness than naive subsets.

The V gene's germline CDR1 is SEHNR and CDR2 FQNEAQ (reference sequence). The junction had 4 bases not matched to a gene; V was cut back by 2 bases and J by 4 bases. The CDR3 runs 14 residues. Naive CD8 cells lacked CD45RO and underwent positive selection for CCR7, leaving out terminally differentiated effector memory CD45RA+ cells. This clone was seen only once. Its specificity is not known. The test was conducted at deep level. Per the original data handling: Filtering differed, since immunoSEQ gave only junction sequences and no quality scores. Only in-frame clones appear in the TCRdb table, and some are missing; sequencing was by immunoSEQ multiplex PCR. V, J and clone size reflect that table, while D and trimming were determined from the DNA. The table includes about 2.1 million clones, 93% detected once.

Sequencing was performed on naive CD8+ T cells from PBMCs. The sequence came from a man between 18 and 29 years old in good health. Some clones in this sample may be carry-over from other donors' samples. The V gene is TRBV7-9, the J gene TRBJ1-2, with TRBD1 matching 7 bases. The CDR3 protein is CASSLQGTVYGYTF. The CDR3 bases are TGTGCCAGCAGCTTACAAGGGACAGTCTATGGCTACACCTTC.